Each of the 3 T cell receptor beta chains below was sequenced from the same sample in a study of blood T cells in healthy people across ages. A second PCR, run for about 7 to 12 cycles, used a sample-barcoded 5' primer plus a J-beta primer mix. Each CDR3 protein gets one entry after TCRdb re-called the 5' RACE reads with MiXCR. The sample lists roughly 1,800,000 distinct CDR3 sequences, roughly 50% occurring once. Sample: blood. The origin of the receptors is a woman in her thirties or forties in good health.

This clonotype was found a few times. The genes are TRBV18 and TRBJ2-4; TRBD1 aligns across 9 bases. The germline gives CDR1 KGHSH, CDR2 LQKENI. CDR3 length equals 16 residues. V dropped 3 bases and J dropped 0; count of bases not matched to a gene: 3. The CDR3 nucleotides are TGTGCCAGCTCACCGGGACAGGGACTAGCCAAAAACATTCAGTACTTC. This sequence encodes CASSPGQGLAKNIQYF.

This chain uses TRBV4-3 with TRBJ1-5; 8 nucleotides line up with TRBD1. CDR3 length: 15 amino acids. V dropped 3 bases and J dropped 2; count of bases not matched to a gene: 3. Per the germline V gene, CDR1 is LGHNA and CDR2 is YSLEER. The DNA of the CDR3 is TGCGCCAGCAGCCACGAGACAGGGGGCAATCAGCCCCAGCATTTT. Its protein is CASSHETGGNQPQHF.

Details on this clonotype: This may be a read error: a much more frequent sequence differs by one nucleotide. The chain couples TRBV7-2 to TRBJ2-6; no definite D call. This CDR3 spans 17 amino acids. Germline V gene data show CDR1 as SGHTA and CDR2 as FQGNSA. Trimming left V 4 bases short and J 0 bases short, with 13 bases between. Written as DNA, the CDR3 is TGTGCCAGCAGCTCCAAGGGCGTGAGCTCTGGGGCCAACGTCCTGACTTTC. It yields the protein CASSSKGVSSGANVLTF.